These T cell receptor beta chains were read from a single sample in a study of blood T cell repertoires in COVID-19. TCRdb keeps only in-frame clones here, not all; method: immunoSEQ multiplex PCR. The sample yields some 120,000 clones, 90% seen once. Material for sequencing was peripheral blood. All receptors come from a man aged 55 to 70 with COVID-19, enrolled during active disease. Each CDR3 is given with its conserved first and last residue. A D gene is named only where the DNA matches it firmly. Only part of the rows carry a size: once, few, many, or a class if the clone is expanded.

CDR3 length	clone size	D gene	J gene	V gene	CDR3 DNA	CDR3 protein
16	.	TRBD1	TRBJ2-5	TRBV7-2	TGTGCCAGCAGCTTAGACAGGGGCGTAACTGTGGAGACCCAGTACTTC	CASSLDRGVTVETQYF
14	medium-sized	TRBD1	TRBJ1-6	TRBV12-5	TGTGCTAGTGGCGCCGGGACAGGGGTTTCACCCCTCCACTTT	CASGAGTGVSPLHF
13	.	.	TRBJ2-1	TRBV6-5	TGTGCCAGCACCGAGGTGGCGGTCAATGAGCAGTTCTTC	CASTEVAVNEQFF
15	.	.	TRBJ1-1	TRBV19	TGTGCCAGTTCAATGAGGGGGGGATCCAACACTGAAGCTTTCTTT	CASSMRGGSNTEAFF
15	.	TRBD1	TRBJ2-5	TRBV6-2/TRBV6-3	TGTGCCAGCAGCCCCTGGGACAGGGGGGAAGAGACCCAGTACTTC	CASSPWDRGEETQYF
13	.	.	TRBJ1-1	TRBV12-3/TRBV12-4	TGTGCCAGCAGCCGGGCGGGTGGCACTGAAGCTTTCTTT	CASSRAGGTEAFF
12	.	.	TRBJ1-1	TRBV7-9	TGTGCCAGCAGCACACAGGACACTGAAGCTTTCTTT	CASSTQDTEAFF
15	.	TRBD2	TRBJ2-3	TRBV28	TGTGCCAGCAGCCCTCAGGGACTAGTACAAGATACGCAGTATTTT	CASSPQGLVQDTQYF
13	.	TRBD1	TRBJ1-2	TRBV28	TGTGCCAGCAGCTCAACAGGGGTCTATGGCTACACCTTC	CASSSTGVYGYTF
14	.	.	TRBJ1-4	TRBV2	TGTGCCAGCAGTGAGGTCGCGCTGAATGAAAAACTGTTTTTT	CASSEVALNEKLFF
18	.	TRBD2	TRBJ2-1	TRBV4-2	TGTGCCAGCAGCCAAGATCCTGCTCTAGCGGGAGGAGGCAATGAGCAGTTCTTC	CASSQDPALAGGGNEQFF
16	.	.	TRBJ2-3	TRBV7-9	TGTGCCAGCAGCCCTGCTAGCCAGACCCCCACAGATACGCAGTATTTT	CASSPASQTPTDTQYF
16	once	TRBD1	TRBJ1-2	TRBV19	TGTGCCAGTAGCCGAAAGGCCACAGGGGACTTCTATGGCTACACCTTC	CASSRKATGDFYGYTF
14	once	.	TRBJ2-7	TRBV9	TGTGCCAGCAGCGTAGGTAGCCAGCTGGGCGAGCAGTACTTC	CASSVGSQLGEQYF
13	.	.	TRBJ1-2	TRBV10-1	TGCGCCAGCAGTGAGTGGAGTCCCTATGGCTACACCTTC	CASSEWSPYGYTF
17	.	TRBD1	TRBJ2-7	TRBV9	TGTGCCAGCAGCGCCGACTCCCTTGGGACAGGGGGCTGGGAGCAGTACTTC	CASSADSLGTGGWEQYF
15	.	.	TRBJ2-3	TRBV9	TGTGCCAGCAGCGCGGGACTTCCTAGCACAGATACGCAGTATTTT	CASSAGLPSTDTQYF
13	.	TRBD2	TRBJ2-1	TRBV19	TGTGCCAGTAGTGGAGGGAGGGCCGATGAGCAGTTCTTC	CASSGGRADEQFF
13	.	TRBD1	TRBJ2-5	TRBV7-8	TGTGCCAGCAGCTTTCGGGACAGGGAGACCCAGTACTTC	CASSFRDRETQYF
17	.	.	TRBJ1-1	TRBV9	TGTGCCAGCAGCGTAGGTAGAGGAGGACGCTGGAACACTGAAGCTTTCTTT	CASSVGRGGRWNTEAFF
13	.	.	TRBJ2-2	TRBV24-1	TGTGCCACCAGTGGAGGGAGCACCGGGGAGCTGTTTTTT	CATSGGSTGELFF
13	.	TRBD1	TRBJ1-2	TRBV12-3/TRBV12-4	TGTGCCAGCAGAAACACAGGGGGCTATGGCTACACCTTC	CASRNTGGYGYTF
14	once	TRBD1	TRBJ2-7	TRBV14	TGTGCCAGCAGCCAACGGACAGGGGGCTACGAGCAGTACTTC	CASSQRTGGYEQYF
14	.	TRBD1	TRBJ2-3	TRBV4-1	TGCGCCAGCAGCCTGTCGGGACAGCTGAATACGCAGTATTTT	CASSLSGQLNTQYF
13	.	.	TRBJ1-2	TRBV12-3/TRBV12-4	TGTGCCAGCAGTTTTCCAGGGCGCGATGGCTACACCTTC	CASSFPGRDGYTF
12	.	.	TRBJ2-7	TRBV11-2	TGTGCCAGCAGCGTACTCACGTACGAGCAGTACTTC	CASSVLTYEQYF
15	few	TRBD1	TRBJ1-1	TRBV28	TGTGCCAGCATTAACCGGGACAGGGATACCCCTGAAGCTTTCTTT	CASINRDRDTPEAFF
14	.	.	TRBJ2-1	TRBV6-5	TGTGCCTCCAGGCAGGACTTCTCACAAAATGAGCAGTTCTTC	CASRQDFSQNEQFF
14	.	TRBD1	TRBJ2-7	TRBV6-5	TGTGCCAGCAAGGCGACAGGGGGAAACTACGAGCAGTACTTC	CASKATGGNYEQYF
14	once	TRBD2	TRBJ2-3	TRBV7-2	TGTGCCAGCAGACCTATAGCGGGGTCAGATACGCAGTATTTT	CASRPIAGSDTQYF
13	.	.	TRBJ1-3	TRBV12-3/TRBV12-4	TGTGCCAGCACCCGGACAGACGGAAACACCATATATTTT	CASTRTDGNTIYF
14	.	.	TRBJ2-5	TRBV10-3	TGTGCCATCAGTGGGGGGGACCAACAAGAGACCCAGTACTTC	CAISGGDQQETQYF
13	.	TRBD1	TRBJ2-7	TRBV2	TGTGCCAGCAGGGGACAGGGGGCCGACGAGCAGTACTTC	CASRGQGADEQYF
15	.	.	TRBJ1-5	TRBV6-6	TGTGCCAGCAGTTACTCTGTGTCACAGAATCAGCCCCAGCATTTT	CASSYSVSQNQPQHF
14	.	.	TRBJ2-4	TRBV19	TGTGCCAGTAGTCGGGGGTGGGATGGGGACATTCAGTACTTC	CASSRGWDGDIQYF
13	.	.	TRBJ1-4	TRBV10-3	TGTGCCATCAGTGAAGGGAGGGGTGAAAAACTGTTTTTT	CAISEGRGEKLFF